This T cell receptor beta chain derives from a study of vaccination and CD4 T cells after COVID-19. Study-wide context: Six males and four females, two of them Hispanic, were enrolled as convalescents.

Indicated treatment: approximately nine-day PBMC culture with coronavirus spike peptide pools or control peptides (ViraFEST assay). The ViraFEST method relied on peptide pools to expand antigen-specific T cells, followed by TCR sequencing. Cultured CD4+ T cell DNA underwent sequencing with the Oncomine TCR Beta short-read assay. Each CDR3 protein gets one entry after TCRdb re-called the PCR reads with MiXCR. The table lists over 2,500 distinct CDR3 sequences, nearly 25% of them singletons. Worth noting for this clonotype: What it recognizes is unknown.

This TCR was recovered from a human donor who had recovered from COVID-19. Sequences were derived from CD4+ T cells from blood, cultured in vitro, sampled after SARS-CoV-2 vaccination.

CDR3 bases: TGCGCCTTTGACGGGGAGACCTATGGCTACACCTTC. This codes for CAFDGETYGYTF. The chain carries TRBV29-1 and TRBJ1-2; D ambiguous. The CDR3 is 12 residues long. Germline V gene lookup returns CDR1 SQVTM and CDR2 ANQGSEA. Full variable domain (missing parts from reference TRBV29-1 and TRBJ1-2): SAVISQKPSRDICQRGTSLTIQCQVDSQVTMMFWYRQQPGQSLTLIATANQGSEATYESGFVIDKFPISRPNLTFSTLTVSNMSPEDSSIYLCAFDGETYGYTFGSGTRLTVV.